This T cell receptor (beta chain) was observed in a study of blood T cell repertoires in COVID-19. Here immunoSEQ multiplex PCR was the method, and the copy in TCRdb shows in-frame clones only, minus some. There are some 200,000 clones in the sample; 70% to 85% occur only once, and 1.4% lies in the top ten. Germline CDR1 SNHLY, CDR2 FYNNEI. Trimming at V came to 5 bases and at J to 5 bases, leaving 6 bases not matched to a gene. The CDR3 has 15 amino acids. The sequence was collected from a woman in her thirties or forties who had recovered from COVID-19. J is TRBJ2-3 and V is TRBV2, with 11 bases matching TRBD2. Sequencing was performed on peripheral blood. CDR3: CASSNLAGGGDTQYF. The CDR3 DNA reads as TGTGCCAGCAGTAATCTAGCGGGGGGCGGAGATACGCAGTATTTT.